Listed below are T cell receptor beta chains from one sample, sequenced in a study of vaccination effects on CD4 cells after COVID-19. The antigens of these receptors remain unknown. Here immunoSEQ multiplex PCR was the method, and the copy in TCRdb shows in-frame clones only, minus some. The table records more than 20,000 clones, about 77% of them present only once. The source material was CD4+ T cells from PBMCs cultured with HCoV-NL63 spike peptides, sampled before COVID-19 vaccination. The receptors originated from a human donor who had a prior SARS-CoV-2 infection. Both conserved end residues are part of each CDR3. The order of the fields is D gene, J gene, V gene, clone size, CDR3 DNA, CDR3 protein. The D gene is left open where the match is weak. Expanded clones are given a class, and other clones once, few, many or no size at all.

D gene: TRBD2; J gene: TRBJ2-7; V gene: TRBV20-1; clone size: few; CDR3 DNA: TGCAGTGCTAATGAGCGGGGGGGCCGTCCTCTCGAGCAGTACTTC; CDR3 protein: CSANERGGRPLEQYF
D gene: TRBD2; J gene: TRBJ2-1; V gene: TRBV12-5; clone size: once; CDR3 DNA: TGTGCTAGTGGTTCCCCCTGGGGCGGGGGTTACAATGAGCAGTTCTTC; CDR3 protein: CASGSPWGGGYNEQFF
D gene: -; J gene: TRBJ2-5; V gene: TRBV11-3; clone size: -; CDR3 DNA: TGTGCCAGCAGCTTAGGGGTCAGTGGGAGCATGGGAGAGACCCAGTACTTC; CDR3 protein: CASSLGVSGSMGETQYF
D gene: -; J gene: TRBJ2-7; V gene: TRBV5-5; clone size: -; CDR3 DNA: TGTGCCAGCAGCCAGCTCGTGGCAGGGTTACCCTTGGACGAGCAGTACTTC; CDR3 protein: CASSQLVAGLPLDEQYF
D gene: -; J gene: TRBJ2-7; V gene: TRBV5-6; clone size: -; CDR3 DNA: TGTGCCAGCAGCTTGGGGCCTCCCCCTTACGAGCAGTACTTC; CDR3 protein: CASSLGPPPYEQYF
D gene: TRBD2; J gene: TRBJ2-1; V gene: TRBV5-4; clone size: -; CDR3 DNA: TGTGCCAGCAGCTTGGGAGGACTAGCGGGGGACCTGGGGAATGAGCAGTTCTTC; CDR3 protein: CASSLGGLAGDLGNEQFF
D gene: TRBD1; J gene: TRBJ1-5; V gene: TRBV27; clone size: -; CDR3 DNA: TGTGCCAGCAGTTTGTCCGGGACAGTCAGCAATCAGCCCCAGCATTTT; CDR3 protein: CASSLSGTVSNQPQHF
D gene: -; J gene: TRBJ1-5; V gene: TRBV27; clone size: -; CDR3 DNA: TGTGCCAGCAGTTCGCAGGGGCTTTATAGCAATCAGCCCCAGCATTTT; CDR3 protein: CASSSQGLYSNQPQHF
D gene: -; J gene: TRBJ2-3; V gene: TRBV9; clone size: -; CDR3 DNA: TGTGCCAGCAGCGTAGTAGGGCAGGGGAGCACAGATACGCAGTATTTT; CDR3 protein: CASSVVGQGSTDTQYF
D gene: -; J gene: TRBJ2-7; V gene: TRBV7-9; clone size: -; CDR3 DNA: TGTGCCAGCAGCGACAGGATCACCTACGAGCAGTACTTC; CDR3 protein: CASSDRITYEQYF
D gene: -; J gene: TRBJ2-3; V gene: TRBV11-2; clone size: -; CDR3 DNA: TGTGCCAGCAGCCCACGGAGTAGCGGACATACGCAGTATTTT; CDR3 protein: CASSPRSSGHTQYF
D gene: -; J gene: TRBJ1-4; V gene: TRBV12-3/TRBV12-4; clone size: -; CDR3 DNA: TGTGCCAGCAGTTTGGGATGGGGCGAAAAACTGTTTTTT; CDR3 protein: CASSLGWGEKLFF
D gene: TRBD1; J gene: TRBJ2-2; V gene: TRBV11-3; clone size: -; CDR3 DNA: TGTGCCAGCAGCTCCGGACAGGGGGAGGGCGGGGAGCTGTTTTTT; CDR3 protein: CASSSGQGEGGELFF
D gene: -; J gene: TRBJ1-1; V gene: TRBV5-5; clone size: -; CDR3 DNA: TGTGCCAGCAGCTTGGAGGGCAGTGGGGTCACTGAAGCTTTCTTT; CDR3 protein: CASSLEGSGVTEAFF
D gene: TRBD1; J gene: TRBJ2-3; V gene: TRBV6-5; clone size: once; CDR3 DNA: TGTGCCAGCACCTGGACAGGGGGCCTGGCAGATACGCAGTATTTT; CDR3 protein: CASTWTGGLADTQYF
D gene: -; J gene: TRBJ2-5; V gene: TRBV6-6; clone size: -; CDR3 DNA: TGTGCCAGCAGTTTGGGACATGGGGCAGGACAAGAGACCCAGTACTTC; CDR3 protein: CASSLGHGAGQETQYF
D gene: -; J gene: TRBJ1-1; V gene: TRBV7-2; clone size: -; CDR3 DNA: TGTGCCAGCAGCTTAGACAGTAACACTGAAGCTTTCTTT; CDR3 protein: CASSLDSNTEAFF
D gene: -; J gene: TRBJ2-1; V gene: TRBV20-1; clone size: -; CDR3 DNA: TGCAGTGCTCTTAAGAGCACTGAGCAGTTCTTC; CDR3 protein: CSALKSTEQFF
D gene: TRBD2; J gene: TRBJ2-7; V gene: TRBV12-3/TRBV12-4; clone size: -; CDR3 DNA: TGTGCCAGCAGTCTTGGGACTATACAGTACTTC; CDR3 protein: CASSLGTIQYF
D gene: -; J gene: TRBJ2-7; V gene: TRBV4-2; clone size: once; CDR3 DNA: TGTGCCAGCAGCCATAGGGGGGAAGGAGAGCAGTACTTC; CDR3 protein: CASSHRGEGEQYF
D gene: TRBD1; J gene: TRBJ1-3; V gene: TRBV4-3; clone size: -; CDR3 DNA: TGCGCCAGCAGCCAAGGGGTACAGGGGGCCGCTGGAAACACCATATATTTT; CDR3 protein: CASSQGVQGAAGNTIYF
D gene: TRBD1; J gene: TRBJ1-1; V gene: TRBV7-2; clone size: -; CDR3 DNA: TGTGCCAGTCACAGGGGAGCGAACACTGAAGCTTTCTTT; CDR3 protein: CASHRGANTEAFF
D gene: TRBD1; J gene: TRBJ1-5; V gene: TRBV6-5; clone size: -; CDR3 DNA: TGTGCCAGCAGTTCCGGGACAGGGAGCAATCAGCCCCAGCATTTT; CDR3 protein: CASSSGTGSNQPQHF